This is a list of T cell receptor beta chains from one sample in a study of T cell changes during pregnancy in multiple sclerosis. The assay was immunoSEQ multiplex PCR, and TCRdb's table has in-frame clones only and misses some. The sample lists tens of thousands of clones, about 90% occurring once. The sequenced sample was peripheral blood, obtained after pregnancy. Source of these receptors: a female donor in good health, enrolled as a control in a pregnancy study. The conserved cysteine and the conserved F or W are not part of the CDR3 here.

v_call: TRBV5-4; cdr3_aa: ASSLALSGGRADTQY
v_call: TRBV7-8; cdr3_aa: ASSLATSGGRVEQF
v_call: TRBV15; cdr3_aa: ATSMHSGVGETQY
v_call: TRBV30; cdr3_aa: AWCRHGVWETQY
v_call: TRBV27; cdr3_aa: ASSHRGAQH
v_call: TRBV11-3; cdr3_aa: ASSLGPQVLNTGELF
v_call: TRBV9; cdr3_aa: ASSVEVAGSYEQY
v_call: TRBV4-2; cdr3_aa: ASSLTSGRVEDTQY
v_call: TRBV5-6; cdr3_aa: ASSLGTGPGYT
v_call: TRBV5-1; cdr3_aa: ASSPSGYTGELF
v_call: TRBV19; cdr3_aa: ASSTPANYGYT
v_call: TRBV29-1; cdr3_aa: SVESRHSAPNYGYT
v_call: TRBV5-6; cdr3_aa: ASSLGGPAHEQY
v_call: TRBV30; cdr3_aa: AWVLQGLANSPLH
v_call: TRBV6-5; cdr3_aa: ASSYLAGAYEQY
v_call: TRBV5-4; cdr3_aa: ASSASGGHTDAQY
v_call: TRBV6-6; cdr3_aa: ASGPGQTNQPQH
v_call: TRBV19; cdr3_aa: ASSIITGFRF
v_call: TRBV5-1; cdr3_aa: ASSLGGEGYEQY
v_call: TRBV18; cdr3_aa: ASSPGLAGPNLAKNIQY
v_call: TRBV5-4; cdr3_aa: ASSLSLAEETQY
v_call: TRBV10-3; cdr3_aa: AISTRTGVYEQY
v_call: TRBV13; cdr3_aa: ASSSIPGQTNEQF
v_call: TRBV7-9; cdr3_aa: ASSRDSDYNEQF
v_call: TRBV5-1; cdr3_aa: ASSLTGNSNQPQH
v_call: TRBV10-3; cdr3_aa: AISGGEGQIGGYT
v_call: TRBV30; cdr3_aa: AWSVRLALNTGELF
v_call: TRBV2; cdr3_aa: ASSLGLAGGNEQF
v_call: TRBV6-5; cdr3_aa: ASSRQGGHEKLF
v_call: TRBV2; cdr3_aa: ASNGISTDTQY
v_call: TRBV10-3; cdr3_aa: AIGTSANTGELF
v_call: TRBV19; cdr3_aa: ASSGGQATYGYT
v_call: TRBV5-1; cdr3_aa: ASSFLPATSYNEQF
v_call: TRBV6-5; cdr3_aa: ASRGPSEPQH
v_call: TRBV18; cdr3_aa: ASSPPGQISGNTIY
v_call: TRBV7-9; cdr3_aa: ASSLDTSGNTDTQY
v_call: TRBV30; cdr3_aa: AWPGHANTEAF
v_call: TRBV19; cdr3_aa: ASSSLETGYEQY
v_call: TRBV4-3; cdr3_aa: ASSQDGRGPNPGYIYGYT
v_call: TRBV19; cdr3_aa: ASPKAPSSYEQY
v_call: TRBV4-2; cdr3_aa: ASSRLLSSGNTEAF
v_call: TRBV19; cdr3_aa: ASSDRRDGVEKLF
v_call: TRBV5-6; cdr3_aa: ASSWGGGYGYT
v_call: TRBV6-6; cdr3_aa: ASSRTGGTGYEQY
v_call: TRBV30; cdr3_aa: AWSPGTGEAF
v_call: TRBV9; cdr3_aa: ASSGRAAGGSYEQY